Below, 27 T cell receptor beta chains from the same sample are listed, as sequenced in a study of low-dose radiotherapy and immunotherapy resistance in tumors (dated by TCRdb to 2021 to 2024). The sample's time point label, in plain terms: before trial treatment. The listed sequencing device is Illumina HiSeq 2500. First-strand cDNA was synthesized using Superscript III and a set of TRAV- and TRBV-specific primers, so that both TCRalpha and TCRbeta chains were covered. TCRs were amplified with Phusion for approximately 20 PCR cycles using a constant-region primer together with the adapter attached to the V primers. The public reads were reanalyzed by TCRdb: fastp trimming at Q25, MiXCR alignment, in-frame beta chains only. CDR3 protein duplicates are merged, each entry listing the most common genes and DNA. This sample has around 79,000 distinct CDR3 sequences in its table, and approximately 20% of those were observed once. The top ten clones comprise around 6.1% of the sample.

Sample: PBMCs, taken before treatment. Source of these receptors: a male donor with prostate cancer.

The table lists this clonotype with many counts. The chain recombines TRBV20-1 with TRBJ1-2; D uncertain. The CDR3 loop spans 14 amino acids. V was trimmed by 0 bases and J by 3 bases, leaving 11 bases between them. Per germline, CDR1 DFQATT and CDR2 SNEGSKA (reference sequence). The CDR3 is CSARDRGGDYGYTF. CDR3 nucleotide sequence: TGCAGTGCTAGAGATCGAGGAGGCGACTATGGCTACACCTTC.

This clonotype was counted at least ten times. This chain uses TRBV20-1 with TRBJ1-2; perhaps TRBD1 as D (6 bases). The V gene lost 4 bases and the J gene lost 3 bases, with 9 bases spanning the gap. This CDR3 is 12 amino acids long. Germline V CDR1 and CDR2: DFQATT, SNEGSKA (reference sequence). The CDR3 here is CSAMGQDYGYTF. CDR3 DNA sequence: TGCAGTGCTATGGGACAAGACTATGGCTACACCTTC.

This clonotype was seen ten or more times. J is TRBJ2-5 and V is TRBV5-6; the D gene is possibly TRBD1 (6 bases). The CDR3 sequence is 13 residues long. Trimming took off 4 bases at V and 1 base at J, with 8 bases between the two ends. CDR1 is SGHDT and CDR2 is YYEEEE in the germline V gene. CDR3 nucleotide sequence: TGTGCCAGCAGCCCGGACAGCCAAGAGACCCAGTACTTC. It yields the protein CASSPDSQETQYF.

In this sample, this clonotype turned up many times. V is TRBV28 and J is TRBJ1-3; D not resolved. The CDR3 is 15 amino acids. The V gene's germline CDR1 is MDHEN and CDR2 SYDVKM. Trimming took 3 bases from V and 0 from J, leaving 9 bases between them. The CDR3 loop is CASSLDVLSGNTIYF. The CDR3 region has the DNA TGTGCCAGCAGTTTGGACGTTCTCTCTGGAAACACCATATATTTT.

This clonotype was counted at least ten times. The V gene is TRBV20-1, the J gene TRBJ2-3, with 12 bases lining up with TRBD2. The CDR3 has 17 residues. V shed 4 bases, J shed 5 bases, and the junction held 13 bases outside the gene matches. Germline V CDR1 and CDR2: DFQATT, SNEGSKA (reference sequence). In nucleotides, the CDR3 is TGCAGTGCTACTAGCGGGGGGGGCCTATGGGTACGAGATACGCAGTATTTT. Residues: CSATSGGGLWVRDTQYF.

This clonotype was counted many times. The CDR3 loop reads CASSIGGRENNEQFF. The CDR3 nucleotides read TGTGCCAGTAGTATTGGGGGCAGGGAAAACAATGAGCAGTTCTTC. The chain couples TRBV19 to TRBJ2-1; TRBD1 is a possible D gene (6 bases). CDR1 is LNHDA, CDR2 SQIVND, per germline (reference sequence). This CDR3 is built from 15 residues. Trimming left V 3 bases short and J 5 bases short, with 14 bases between.

The V call is TRBV28, the J call TRBJ2-1; D might be TRBD2 (5 bases). The CDR3 runs 15 residues. Germline loops: CDR1 MDHEN, CDR2 SYDVKM. V dropped 4 bases and J dropped 6 bases, with 16 bases sitting between them. CDR3 DNA: TGTGCCAGCAGTTATATCGGGATGGGCAGCAATGAGCAGTTCTTC. Protein product: CASSYIGMGSNEQFF.

This clonotype was picked up many times. This rearrangement joins TRBV27 to TRBJ1-1, with D possibly matching TRBD1 (5 bases). Germline CDR1 and CDR2: MNHEY and SMNVEV (reference sequence). V lost 5 bases and J 2 bases, leaving 15 bases between the germline ends. There are 15 residues in the CDR3. The DNA of the CDR3 is TGTGCCAGCAGTCCAAACGACAGACCCAACACTGAAGCTTTCTTT. Encoded protein: CASSPNDRPNTEAFF.

V and J are TRBV10-3 and TRBJ2-7; no firm D call. V lost 4 bases, J lost 6 bases, and 7 bases lay in between. Per the germline V gene, CDR1 is ENHRY and CDR2 is SYGVKD. The CDR3 is 11 amino acids. CDR3 region: CAISANGEQYF. CDR3 sequence (DNA): TGTGCCATCAGTGCGAATGGCGAGCAGTACTTC.

This clonotype was detected many times. The J gene is TRBJ2-1, the V gene TRBV5-4; D perhaps matches TRBD2 (5 bases). This CDR3 is 13 amino acids long. Germline CDR1 reads SGHNT; CDR2 reads YYREEE (reference sequence). V shed 4 bases and J shed 7 bases, with 12 bases lying between them. For the CDR3, the DNA is TGTGCCAGCAGCCCCGCGGGTGGAAATGAGCAGTTCTTC. It encodes CASSPAGGNEQFF.

For the CDR3, the DNA is TGTGCCAGCAGCTTTGAGTTTACGTCACAATTTAGCACAGATACGCAGTATTTT. Protein sequence: CASSFEFTSQFSTDTQYF. V usage is TRBV5-8 and J usage is TRBJ2-3; D call uncertain. Germline V gene lookup returns CDR1 SGHTS and CDR2 YDEGEE. The V end was cut by 2 bases, the J end by 0 bases, with 19 bases between. The CDR3 loop spans 18 amino acids. The full variable domain, rest sourced from reference TRBV5-8 and TRBJ2-3, is EAGVTQSPTHLIKTRGQQATLRCSPISGHTSVYWYQQALGLGLQFLLWYDEGEERNRGNFPPRFSGRQFPNYSSELNVNALELEDSALYLCASSFEFTSQFSTDTQYFGPGTRLTVL.

This clonotype has ten or more counts. This chain joins TRBV4-2 and TRBJ2-2, with 7 bases that match TRBD2. The CDR3 loop spans 17 amino acids. With 0 bases clipped from V and 2 bases from J, the junction kept 6 bases outside the gene matches. Germline values: CDR1 LGHNA, CDR2 YNFKEQ. CDR3 coding DNA: TGTGCCAGCAGCCAAGATTTCAGCGGGATTAACACCGGGGAGCTGTTTTTT. Translated: CASSQDFSGINTGELFF.

This clonotype showed up many times. V is TRBV5-6 and J is TRBJ2-2; D is unclear. The germline V gene encodes CDR1 SGHDT and CDR2 YYEEEE. The germline V and J ends were trimmed by 2 bases and 0 bases, with 2 bases remaining between them. This CDR3 has 13 amino acids. The CDR3 here is CASSFANTGELFF. CDR3 sequence (DNA): TGTGCCAGCAGCTTTGCGAACACCGGGGAGCTGTTTTTT.

This clonotype was detected many times. The chain recombines TRBV27 with TRBJ1-1; D possibly corresponds to TRBD1 (6 bases). The CDR3 is 15 residues long. Between the trimmed V and J ends, which lost 5 bases and 1 base, there was a span of 14 bases. From germline, CDR1 is MNHEY and CDR2 SMNVEV (reference sequence). As DNA, the CDR3 is TGTGCCAGCAGTAGAAAACCGACAGGGAACACTGAAGCTTTCTTT. Residues: CASSRKPTGNTEAFF.

This clonotype was counted many times. Written as DNA, the CDR3 is TGCAGTGCTAGGGGTCAGAACAATCAGCCCCAGCATTTT. Translation gives CSARGQNNQPQHF. The chain carries TRBV20-1 and TRBJ1-5; D remains unclear. From germline, CDR1 is DFQATT and CDR2 SNEGSKA (reference sequence). Trimming took off 3 bases at V and 3 bases at J, with 9 bases between the two ends. This CDR3 is 13 amino acids long.

This clonotype has a count of ten or more. V and J are TRBV7-3 and TRBJ2-1; the match to TRBD2 covers 11 bases. J was trimmed by 2 bases and V by 4 bases; bases with no gene match: 7. CDR3 length: 17 residues. CDR1 and CDR2 from the germline V gene are SGHTA and FQGTGA. The CDR3, as DNA: TGTGCCAGCAGCTCCAGGGTAGCGGGAGGGCCCTACAATGAGCAGTTCTTC. It specifies CASSSRVAGGPYNEQFF.

This clonotype has a count of ten or more. This chain connects TRBV6-2 or TRBV6-3 to TRBJ2-1, with 12 bases identical to TRBD2. The CDR3 sequence is 19 residues long. Germline V gene data show CDR1 as MNHEY and CDR2 as SVGEGT. V shed 4 bases and J 7 bases; nucleotides not matched to a gene: 17. The CDR3, as DNA: TGTGCCAGCAGTTCGACTAGCGGGAGATTCCAAAACCGGGGGAATGAGCAGTTCTTC. Translation: CASSSTSGRFQNRGNEQFF.

This clonotype was seen many times. The chain has TRBV5-1 and TRBJ1-5; D is ambiguous. This CDR3 comprises 17 residues. Trimming took 2 bases from V and 2 from J, leaving 17 bases between them. CDR1 is SGHRS and CDR2 is YFSETQ in the germline V gene. The CDR3 reads CASSFRRVWEGNQPQHF. The CDR3 DNA is TGCGCCAGCAGCTTTAGGAGGGTGTGGGAGGGCAATCAGCCCCAGCATTTT.

CDR3 nucleotide sequence: TGTGCCAGCTATCGCAGGGACTACGAGCAGTACTTC. Protein product: CASYRRDYEQYF. V usage is TRBV27 and J usage is TRBJ2-7; tentatively, D is TRBD1 (5 bases). This CDR3 comprises 12 residues. The V end was cut by 8 bases, the J end by 3 bases, with 11 bases between. Germline loops: CDR1 MNHEY, CDR2 SMNVEV (reference sequence).

With respect to this clonotype: This may stem from a read error, because a much larger clone lies one nucleotide away. The rearrangement links TRBV5-5 to TRBJ1-5, with 8 bases fitting TRBD1. Germline loops: CDR1 SGHKS, CDR2 YYEKEE (reference sequence). The CDR3 covers 15 residues. Germline trimming cut 4 bases from V and 5 bases from J; bases unmatched to any gene: 8. CDR3 region: CASSKDREGYQPQHF. Here the CDR3 DNA reads TGTGCCAGCAGCAAGGACAGGGAGGGCTATCAGCCCCAGCATTTT.

This clonotype appeared many times. The chain has TRBV20-1 and TRBJ1-6, with TRBD1 matching 9 bases. Looked up from germline, CDR1 is DFQATT and CDR2 is SNEGSKA (reference sequence). This CDR3 contains 19 residues. V shed 0 bases, J shed 0 bases, and the junction held 9 bases outside the gene matches. For the CDR3, the DNA is TGCAGTGCTAGAGACCGGACAGGGGAGGATCGCTCCTATAATTCACCCCTCCACTTT. Translated: CSARDRTGEDRSYNSPLHF.

In DNA, the CDR3 is TGTGCCAGCAGCCGCCCCCGGGGCCTCGCTCTTTCTAATGAAAAACTGTTTTTT. It encodes CASSRPRGLALSNEKLFF. The V call is TRBV28, the J call TRBJ1-4, with a possible D match to TRBD1 (5 bases). The V gene lost 6 bases and the J gene lost 3 bases, with 23 bases spanning the gap. The CDR3 totals 18 residues. The germline V gene encodes CDR1 MDHEN and CDR2 SYDVKM.

The rearrangement links TRBV30 to TRBJ2-7; TRBD2 aligns across 8 bases. Per germline, CDR1 GTSNPN and CDR2 SVGIG (reference sequence). J was trimmed by 0 bases and V by 4 bases; bases with no gene match: 11. The CDR3 has 16 amino acids. In DNA form, the CDR3 reads TGTGCCTGGAAGCTCCCGCACGGGGGGGCCTCCTACGAGCAGTACTTC. Its protein is CAWKLPHGGASYEQYF.

This clonotype was seen at least ten times. The rearrangement uses TRBV30 and TRBJ1-6; D remains unclear. Trimming stripped 1 base from V and 4 bases from J, with 5 bases between. The CDR3 is made up of 13 amino acids. Germline CDR1 is GTSNPN and CDR2 is SVGIG (reference sequence). CDR3: CAWSGQYNSPLHF. In nucleotides, the CDR3 is TGTGCCTGGAGTGGGCAGTATAATTCACCCCTCCACTTT.

This clonotype was detected ten times or more. The chain employs TRBV7-9 and TRBJ1-1; D not resolved. The CDR3 covers 12 residues. V dropped 2 bases and J dropped 7 bases, with 8 bases sitting between them. The germline V gene has CDR1 SEHNR and CDR2 FQNEAQ (reference sequence). The CDR3 loop is CASSLTKFEAFF. The CDR3 DNA follows: TGTGCCAGCAGCTTAACGAAATTTGAAGCTTTCTTT.

This clonotype was detected only a few times. This chain joins TRBV21-1 and TRBJ2-7; TRBD2 is the table's D call and was not checked against the DNA. TRBV21-1 has pseudogene status. The CDR3 sequence is 18 residues long. The CDR3 protein is CASSPHAEPSGDSYEQYF. Written as DNA, the CDR3 is TGTGCCAGCAGCCCCCACGCTGAGCCTAGCGGGGACTCCTACGAGCAGTACTTC.

This clonotype has a handful of counts. The CDR3 reads CAWSWGGGTEAFF. CDR3 DNA sequence: TGTGCCTGGAGTTGGGGCGGAGGCACTGAAGCTTTCTTT. The chain recombines TRBV30 with TRBJ1-1, with TRBD1 as a possible D gene (5 bases). Germline CDR1 reads GTSNPN; CDR2 reads SVGIG (reference sequence). The CDR3 contains 13 residues. Trimming removed 2 bases from V and 4 bases from J, with 11 bases in between.